Below, 18 T cell receptor beta chains from the same sample are listed, as sequenced in a study of follicular helper T cells after annual influenza vaccination. Only in-frame clones appear in the TCRdb table, and some are missing; sequencing was by immunoSEQ multiplex PCR. Among about 4,200 clones listed, about four fifths were seen once. Time point denoted: 2015-2016 season, 7 days after influenza vaccination. Sequenced material: CXCR5+ CD38- circulating T follicular helper cells from blood, taken 7 days after influenza vaccination. Sample subset: circulating Tfh, non-naive CD4+CXCR5+PD-1+ (ICOS+CD38+ or ICOS-CD38-). All receptors come from an adult who received the influenza vaccine.

The chain recombines TRBV5-1 with TRBJ2-7; 9 bases map to TRBD2. The CDR3 covers 15 residues. V shed 4 bases, J shed 2 bases, and the junction held 7 bases outside the gene matches. Germline lookup yields CDR1 SGHRS and CDR2 YFSETQ. The CDR3 here is CASSQTSGGPYEQYF. The CDR3, as DNA: TGCGCCAGCAGCCAGACTAGCGGAGGTCCCTACGAGCAGTACTTC.

This clone was recorded only once. The chain couples TRBV9 to TRBJ2-1; D is perhaps TRBD2 (6 bases). V dropped 1 base and J dropped 15 bases, with 23 bases sitting between them. The CDR3 length is 15 residues. CDR1 and CDR2 (germline): SGDLS, YYNGEE. CDR3 DNA sequence: TGTGCCAGCAGCGTACGGTGGGACTCAGCAGGAGGTGGGTTCTTC. Protein: CASSVRWDSAGGGFF.

This chain links TRBV2 with TRBJ2-1; 9 nucleotides line up with TRBD2. The junction had 7 bases not matched to a gene; V was cut back by 5 bases and J by 5 bases. CDR3 length: 15 residues. The germline V gene encodes CDR1 SNHLY and CDR2 FYNNEI. The CDR3 here is CASSYSGSIDNEQFF. The CDR3 coding sequence is TGTGCCAGCAGTTATAGCGGGAGTATCGACAATGAGCAGTTCTTC.

The chain uses TRBV10-3 and TRBJ1-1; D is unclear. From germline, CDR1 is ENHRY and CDR2 SYGVKD. V was shortened by 2 bases and J by 6 bases, with 10 bases between the two germline ends. This CDR3 spans 13 amino acids. CDR3 sequence reads: CAISEGRPSEAFF. The CDR3 region has the DNA TGTGCCATCAGTGAGGGCAGGCCCTCTGAAGCTTTCTTT.

The chain combines TRBV7-3 with TRBJ2-1, with 9 bases lining up with TRBD2. The CDR3 is made up of 14 amino acids. Trimming at V came to 1 base and at J to 6 bases, leaving 1 base not matched to a gene. CDR1 is SGHTA and CDR2 is FQGTGA in the germline V gene. CDR3 region: CASSLSGGANEQFF. CDR3 nucleotides: TGTGCCAGCAGCTTAAGCGGGGGGGCCAATGAGCAGTTCTTC.

The chain employs TRBV28 and TRBJ1-1, with unresolved D. V was trimmed by 7 bases and J by 3 bases, leaving 6 bases between them. The CDR3 extends over 11 amino acids. Germline-derived CDR1 and CDR2 are MDHEN and SYDVKM. DNA of the CDR3: TGTGCCAGCATAGAGGACACTGAAGCTTTCTTT. This gives the protein CASIEDTEAFF.

This chain links TRBV9 with TRBJ2-1; 10 nucleotides line up with TRBD1. The V segment lost 2 bases and the J segment 6 bases; nucleotides outside the gene matches: 11. Germline values: CDR1 SGDLS, CDR2 YYNGEE. The CDR3 length is 17 residues. Here the CDR3 DNA reads TGTGCCAGCAGCGTTTCCCCGGTGGGACAGGGGAGCAATGAGCAGTTCTTC. Protein: CASSVSPVGQGSNEQFF.

The chain couples TRBV19 to TRBJ2-5; the D is unclear. CDR1 is LNHDA and CDR2 is SQIVND in the germline V gene (reference sequence). This CDR3 region has 11 residues. Trimming shortened V by 5 bases and J by 4 bases, and 5 bases separated the two germline ends. CDR3 DNA: TGTGCCAGTAGTTCACGAGAGACCCAGTACTTC. Residues: CASSSRETQYF.

This chain's CDR3 is CASSYSIYGSYEQYF. The CDR3 DNA reads TGTGCCAGCAGTTACTCGATATACGGCTCCTACGAGCAGTACTTC. The chain recombines TRBV6-5 with TRBJ2-7; D gene ambiguous. V lost 0 bases, J lost 0 bases, and 9 bases lay in between. The germline gives CDR1 MNHEY, CDR2 SVGAGI. This CDR3 is built from 15 residues.

The chain is built from TRBV6-6 and TRBJ2-5; D remains unclear. The CDR3 covers 13 residues. Per germline, CDR1 MNHNY and CDR2 SVGAGI (reference sequence). Trimming took 6 bases from V and 0 from J, leaving 8 bases between them. The CDR3 nucleotides read TGTGCCAGCAGCCGCTCACACCAAGAGACCCAGTACTTC. Translating it yields CASSRSHQETQYF.

J is TRBJ2-2 and V is TRBV30; 10 bases map to TRBD2. J was trimmed by 0 bases and V by 0 bases; bases with no gene match: 10. CDR3 length equals 19 residues. The germline CDR1 and CDR2 sequences are GTSNPN and SVGIG (reference sequence). Written as DNA, the CDR3 is TGTGCCTGGAGTGTACTGTTTCGGACTAGCGGAACGAACACCGGGGAGCTGTTTTTT. Amino acid sequence: CAWSVLFRTSGTNTGELFF.

This rearrangement joins TRBV30 to TRBJ2-1, with 7 bases matching TRBD2. The J segment lost 6 bases and the V segment lost 3 bases, leaving 11 bases of the junction unmatched. Germline values: CDR1 GTSNPN, CDR2 SVGIG (reference sequence). There are 15 residues in the CDR3. The CDR3 is CAWRPPASGFNEQFF. CDR3 in DNA: TGTGCCTGGAGGCCCCCGGCTAGCGGATTCAATGAGCAGTTCTTC.

The chain has TRBV6-5 and TRBJ2-7, with a tentative D call TRBD2 (6 bases). CDR1 MNHEY and CDR2 SVGAGI come from the germline V gene. The CDR3 sequence is 15 residues long. V lost 6 bases to trimming and J lost 2 bases, with 17 bases between them. DNA of the CDR3: TGTGCCAGCAGGCTGGAGACGGGCGGGGCCTACGAGCAGTACTTC. It yields the protein CASRLETGGAYEQYF.

The V gene is TRBV29-1, the J gene TRBJ1-1; 9 bases agree with TRBD1. The CDR3 spans 13 residues. J lost 4 bases, V lost 5 bases, and 5 bases had no gene match. Germline V lookup: CDR1 SQVTM, CDR2 ANQGSEA. The CDR3 DNA reads TGCAGCGTTTTACAGGGGGCCGTCACTGAAGCTTTCTTT. Translated, it gives CSVLQGAVTEAFF.

For the CDR3, the DNA is TGTGCCATCAGTGACTACCTAGCGGGGGGGCGAAACAATGAGCAGTTCTTC. Translation gives CAISDYLAGGRNNEQFF. The chain links TRBV10-3 to TRBJ2-1, with 12 bases lining up with TRBD2. The V gene end was trimmed by 3 bases and the J gene end by 5 bases; junction bases not matched to a gene: 8. Germline V gene lookup returns CDR1 ENHRY and CDR2 SYGVKD. The CDR3 contains 17 residues.

This rearrangement joins TRBV5-1 to TRBJ2-3, with D uncertain. This CDR3 has 12 amino acids. Trimming took 0 bases from V and 4 from J, leaving 3 bases between them. The V gene's germline CDR1 is SGHRS and CDR2 YFSETQ. Written as DNA, the CDR3 is TGCGCCAGCAGCTTGGCGGCAGATACGCAGTATTTT. It codes for CASSLAADTQYF.

This chain links TRBV7-3 with TRBJ1-3; TRBD1 agrees at 10 bases. Germline V gene lookup returns CDR1 SGHTA and CDR2 FQGTGA. After removal of 0 bases from V and 6 bases from J, the junction contained 5 bases not matched to a gene. The CDR3 runs to 16 residues. The CDR3 sequence is CASSLTGTGETNTIYF. In DNA, the CDR3 is TGTGCCAGCAGCTTAACCGGGACAGGGGAGACAAACACCATATATTTT.

The rearrangement joins TRBV10-3 to TRBJ2-3, with 11 bases fitting TRBD2. The CDR3 runs to 16 residues. Unmatched junction bases numbered 11, after V lost 6 bases and J lost 6 bases. Germline V gene lookup returns CDR1 ENHRY and CDR2 SYGVKD. CDR3 nucleotide sequence: TGTGCCATCAGCCCTAATAGCGGGGGGGCCAGGGATACGCAGTATTTT. It yields the protein CAISPNSGGARDTQYF.